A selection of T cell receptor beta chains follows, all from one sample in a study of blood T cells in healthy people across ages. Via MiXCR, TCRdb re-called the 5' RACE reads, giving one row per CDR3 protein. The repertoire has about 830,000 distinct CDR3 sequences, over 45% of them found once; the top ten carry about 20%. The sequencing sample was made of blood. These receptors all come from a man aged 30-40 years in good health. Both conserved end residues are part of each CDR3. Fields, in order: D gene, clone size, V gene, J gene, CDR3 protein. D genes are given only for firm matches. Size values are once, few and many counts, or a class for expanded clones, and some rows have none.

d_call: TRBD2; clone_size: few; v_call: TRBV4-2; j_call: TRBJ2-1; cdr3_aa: CASSQEAPASGRYNEQFF
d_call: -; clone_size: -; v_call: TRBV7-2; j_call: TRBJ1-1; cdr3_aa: CASSLSSNTEAFF
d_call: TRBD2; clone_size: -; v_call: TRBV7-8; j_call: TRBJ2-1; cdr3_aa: CASCQLEAGAGDEQFF
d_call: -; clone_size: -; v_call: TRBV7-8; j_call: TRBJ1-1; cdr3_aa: CASSHPDRVNTEAFF
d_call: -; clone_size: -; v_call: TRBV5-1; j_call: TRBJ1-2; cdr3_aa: CASSLTGETYYGYTF
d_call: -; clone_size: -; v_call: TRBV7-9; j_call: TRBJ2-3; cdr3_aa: CASSPEARRQYF
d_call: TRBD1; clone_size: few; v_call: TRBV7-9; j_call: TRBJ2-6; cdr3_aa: CASSSGQGLEANVLTF
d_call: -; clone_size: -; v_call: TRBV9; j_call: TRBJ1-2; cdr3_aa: CASSVNNGGGNYGYTF
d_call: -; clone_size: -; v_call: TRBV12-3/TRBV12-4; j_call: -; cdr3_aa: CASFRGGGETQYF
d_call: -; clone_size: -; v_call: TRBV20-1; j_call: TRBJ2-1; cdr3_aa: CSARDPGQTYNEQFF
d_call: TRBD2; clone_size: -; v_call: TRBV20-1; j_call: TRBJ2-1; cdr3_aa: CSAIPGGGSRGNEQFF
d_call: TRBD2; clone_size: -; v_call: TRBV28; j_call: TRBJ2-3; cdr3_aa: CASSFSGKGKDTQYF
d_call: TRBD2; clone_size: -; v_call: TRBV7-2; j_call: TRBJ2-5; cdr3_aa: CASSLAGLAGGQETQYF
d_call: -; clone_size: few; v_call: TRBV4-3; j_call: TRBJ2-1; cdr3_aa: CASSQDQFEGPGIEQFF
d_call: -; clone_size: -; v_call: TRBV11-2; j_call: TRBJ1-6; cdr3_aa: CASSLDGGLALHF
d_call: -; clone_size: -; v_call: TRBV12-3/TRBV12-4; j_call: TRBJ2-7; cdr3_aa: CASAFGYEQYF
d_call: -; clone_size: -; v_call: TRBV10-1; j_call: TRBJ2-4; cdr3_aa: CASSESRESDASYGQYF
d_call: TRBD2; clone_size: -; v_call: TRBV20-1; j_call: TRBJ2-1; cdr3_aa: CSASDLAGFYNEQFF
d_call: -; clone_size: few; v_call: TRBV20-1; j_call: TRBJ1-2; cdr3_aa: CSARDGDRPYGYTF
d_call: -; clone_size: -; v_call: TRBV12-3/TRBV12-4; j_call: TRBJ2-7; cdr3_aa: CASSSERYWDEQYF
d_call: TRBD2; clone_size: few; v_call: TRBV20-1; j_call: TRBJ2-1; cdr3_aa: CSAMGLAGGRGDEQFF
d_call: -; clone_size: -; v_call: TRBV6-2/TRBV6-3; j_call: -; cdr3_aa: CASRDGGVYEQYF
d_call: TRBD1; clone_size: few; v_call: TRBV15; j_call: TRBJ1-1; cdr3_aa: CATRMTQGASEAFF
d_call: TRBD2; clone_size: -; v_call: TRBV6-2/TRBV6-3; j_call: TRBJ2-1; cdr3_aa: CASSRGLAGEAEQFF
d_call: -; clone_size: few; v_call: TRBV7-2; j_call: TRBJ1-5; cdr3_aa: CASSPTVNQPQHF
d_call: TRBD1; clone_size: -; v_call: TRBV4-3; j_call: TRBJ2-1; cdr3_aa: CASSQEGQGAYNEQFF
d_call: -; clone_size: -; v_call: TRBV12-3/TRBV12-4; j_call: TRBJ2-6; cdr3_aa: CASKPRRVGSSGANVLTF
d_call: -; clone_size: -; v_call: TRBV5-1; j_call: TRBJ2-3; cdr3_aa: CASSLGGLEADTQYF
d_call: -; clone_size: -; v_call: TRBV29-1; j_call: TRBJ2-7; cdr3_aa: CSVEDGGNEQYF
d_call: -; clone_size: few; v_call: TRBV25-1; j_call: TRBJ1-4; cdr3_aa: CASSIPGNEKLFF
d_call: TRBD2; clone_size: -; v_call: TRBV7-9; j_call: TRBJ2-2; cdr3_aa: CASIIAGDTGELFF
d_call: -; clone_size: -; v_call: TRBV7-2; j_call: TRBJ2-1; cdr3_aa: CASTTRGTRYNEQFF
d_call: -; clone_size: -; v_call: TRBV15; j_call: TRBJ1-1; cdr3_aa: CATSLLVGGDTEAFF
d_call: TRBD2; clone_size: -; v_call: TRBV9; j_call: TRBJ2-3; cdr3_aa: CASSTRTSGMFDTQYF
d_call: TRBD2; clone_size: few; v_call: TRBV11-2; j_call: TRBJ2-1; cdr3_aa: CASSSYPPTSGVSYNEQFF
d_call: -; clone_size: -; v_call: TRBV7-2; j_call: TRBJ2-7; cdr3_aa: CASSLAPSSINEQYF
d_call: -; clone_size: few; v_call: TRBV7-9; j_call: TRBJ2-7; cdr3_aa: CASSFEHNEQYF
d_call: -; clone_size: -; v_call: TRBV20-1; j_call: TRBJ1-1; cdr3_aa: CSVLPLGVAKNTEAFF
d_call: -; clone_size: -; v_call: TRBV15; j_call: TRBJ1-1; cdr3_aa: CATSSLDSLNTEAFF
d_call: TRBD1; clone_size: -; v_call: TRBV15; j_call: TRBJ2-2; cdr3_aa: CATSRDLPGQPNTGELFF
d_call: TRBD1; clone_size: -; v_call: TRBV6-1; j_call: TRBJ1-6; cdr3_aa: CASSEVWTGVDSPLHF
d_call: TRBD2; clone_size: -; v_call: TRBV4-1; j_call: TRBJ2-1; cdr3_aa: CASSQAVPSGRANEQFF
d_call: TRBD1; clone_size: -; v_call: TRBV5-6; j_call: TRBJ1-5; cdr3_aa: CASSTGGQERGPQHF
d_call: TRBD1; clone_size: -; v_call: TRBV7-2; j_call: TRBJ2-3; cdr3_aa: CASSLRRQGSTDTQYF
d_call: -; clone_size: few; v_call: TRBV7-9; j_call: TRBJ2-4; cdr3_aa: CASSQPGIWRKNIQYF
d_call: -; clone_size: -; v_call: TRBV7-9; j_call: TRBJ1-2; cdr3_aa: CASSLGDSTYGYTF